Presented here are 2 T cell receptor beta chains from one specimen sequenced in a study of blood T cell repertoires in COVID-19 (dated by TCRdb to the early 2020s). Receptors were amplified or captured by the immunoSEQ multiplex PCR assay. TCRdb re-hosts the immuneACCESS table, in-frame sequences only. Its copies lack some clones; in the studies checked, an unresolved V gene accounts for under half of them, and the cause for the rest is not known. This sample has about 53,000 clones in its table, and roughly nine tenths of those were observed once. The ten top clones hold roughly 5.3% of the sample. Sequencing used peripheral blood. Every receptor here comes from a man aged 55 to 70 with active COVID-19.

J is TRBJ2-5 and V is TRBV7-2; 7 bases are shared with TRBD2. Losses at the gene ends were 1 base for V and 3 bases for J; bases not matched to a gene: 5. Germline CDR1 and CDR2: SGHTA and FQGNSA. The CDR3 contains 15 residues. The CDR3 DNA is TGTGCCAGCAGCTTAGGGCTGGGGAGGGAAGAGACCCAGTACTTC. Translation gives CASSLGLGREETQYF.

The chain recombines TRBV7-9 with TRBJ2-7, with 7 bases identical to TRBD1. The CDR3 has 13 amino acids. Germline values: CDR1 SEHNR, CDR2 FQNEAQ (reference sequence). V shed 4 bases and J 6 bases; nucleotides not matched to a gene: 6. The CDR3 sequence: CASSSRTGFEQYF. CDR3 nucleotide sequence: TGTGCCAGCAGCTCACGGACAGGATTCGAGCAGTACTTC. Full variable domain (rest looked up from reference TRBV7-9 and TRBJ2-7): DTGVSQNPRHKITKRGQNVTFRCDPISEHNRLYWYRQTLGQGPEFLTYFQNEAQLEKSRLLSDRFSAERPKGSFSTLEIQRTEQGDSAMYLCASSSRTGFEQYFGPGTRLTVT.